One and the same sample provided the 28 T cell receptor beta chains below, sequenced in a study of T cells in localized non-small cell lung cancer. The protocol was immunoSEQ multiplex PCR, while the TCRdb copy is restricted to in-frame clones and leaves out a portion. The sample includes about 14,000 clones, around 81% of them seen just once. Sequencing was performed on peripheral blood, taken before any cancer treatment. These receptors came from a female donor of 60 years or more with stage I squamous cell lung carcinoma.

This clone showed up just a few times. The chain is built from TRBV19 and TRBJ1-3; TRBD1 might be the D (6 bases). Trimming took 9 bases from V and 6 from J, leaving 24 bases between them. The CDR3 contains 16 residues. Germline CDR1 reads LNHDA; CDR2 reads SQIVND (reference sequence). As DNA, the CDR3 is TGTGCCAGCAATATTGCAGGGGATAACACAGTAAACACCATATATTTT. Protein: CASNIAGDNTVNTIYF.

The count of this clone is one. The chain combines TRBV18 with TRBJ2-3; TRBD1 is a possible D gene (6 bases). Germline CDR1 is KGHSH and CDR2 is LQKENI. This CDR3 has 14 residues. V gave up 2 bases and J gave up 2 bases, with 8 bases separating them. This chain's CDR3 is CASSPNRDTDTQYF. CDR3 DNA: TGTGCCAGCTCACCAAACAGGGACACAGATACGCAGTATTTT. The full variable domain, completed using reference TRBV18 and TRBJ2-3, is NAGVMQNPRHLVRRRGQEARLRCSPMKGHSHVYWYRQLPEEGLKFMVYLQKENIIDESGMPKERFSAEFPKEGPSILRIQQVVRGDSAAYFCASSPNRDTDTQYFGPGTRLTVL.

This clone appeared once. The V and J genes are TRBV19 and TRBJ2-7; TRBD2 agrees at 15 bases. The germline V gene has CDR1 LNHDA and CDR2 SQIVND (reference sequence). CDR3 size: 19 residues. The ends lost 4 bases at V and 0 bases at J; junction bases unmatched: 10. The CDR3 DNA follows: TGTGCCAGTAGTACTCAACCGGGACTAGCGGGGGGAAGCTCCTACGAGCAGTACTTC. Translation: CASSTQPGLAGGSSYEQYF.

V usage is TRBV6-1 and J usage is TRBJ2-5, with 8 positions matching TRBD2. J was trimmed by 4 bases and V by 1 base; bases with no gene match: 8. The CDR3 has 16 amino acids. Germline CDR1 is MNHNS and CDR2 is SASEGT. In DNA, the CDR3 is TGTGCCAGCAGTGAAGGGATAGCGGGGTATCGAGAGACCCAGTACTTC. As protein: CASSEGIAGYRETQYF.

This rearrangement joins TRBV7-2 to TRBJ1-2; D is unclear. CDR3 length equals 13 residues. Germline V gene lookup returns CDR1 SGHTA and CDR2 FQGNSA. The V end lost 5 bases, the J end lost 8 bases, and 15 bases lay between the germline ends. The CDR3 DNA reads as TGTGCCAGCAGCCAAATACTATATGCGGGCTACACCTTC. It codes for CASSQILYAGYTF.

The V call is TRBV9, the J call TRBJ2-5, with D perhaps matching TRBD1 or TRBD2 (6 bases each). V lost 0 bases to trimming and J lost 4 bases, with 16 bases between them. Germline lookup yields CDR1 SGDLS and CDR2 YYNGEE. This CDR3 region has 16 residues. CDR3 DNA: TGTGCCAGCAGCGTAGGCCCCCTGGGGGGCGGAGAGACCCAGTACTTC. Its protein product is CASSVGPLGGGETQYF.

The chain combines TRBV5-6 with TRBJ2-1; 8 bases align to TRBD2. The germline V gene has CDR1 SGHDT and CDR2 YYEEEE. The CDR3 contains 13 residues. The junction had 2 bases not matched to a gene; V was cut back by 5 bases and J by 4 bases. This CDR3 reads CASRVAGYNEQFF. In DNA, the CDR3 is TGTGCCAGCAGGGTAGCGGGGTACAATGAGCAGTTCTTC.

The DNA for the CDR3 is TGTGCCATCCAGACAGGGACTGGGGCCAACGTCCTGACTTTC. Its translation: CAIQTGTGANVLTF. This rearrangement joins TRBV10-3 to TRBJ2-6; 7 bases line up with TRBD1. This CDR3 region has 14 residues. V was pared by 8 bases and J by 2 bases, with 3 bases of the junction left unmatched. The germline V gene encodes CDR1 ENHRY and CDR2 SYGVKD.

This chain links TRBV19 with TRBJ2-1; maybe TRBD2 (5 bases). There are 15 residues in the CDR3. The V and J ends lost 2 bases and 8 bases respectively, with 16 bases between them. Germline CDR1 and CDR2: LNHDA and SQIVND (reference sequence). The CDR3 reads CASSIRNKPRDEQFF. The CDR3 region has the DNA TGTGCCAGTAGTATACGGAACAAACCGAGGGATGAGCAGTTCTTC.

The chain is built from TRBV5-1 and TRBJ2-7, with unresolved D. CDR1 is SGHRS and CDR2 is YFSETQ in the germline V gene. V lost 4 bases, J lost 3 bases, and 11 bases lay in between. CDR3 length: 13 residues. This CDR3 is CASSISDGYEQYF. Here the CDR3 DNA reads TGCGCCAGCAGCATCTCGGACGGCTACGAGCAGTACTTC.

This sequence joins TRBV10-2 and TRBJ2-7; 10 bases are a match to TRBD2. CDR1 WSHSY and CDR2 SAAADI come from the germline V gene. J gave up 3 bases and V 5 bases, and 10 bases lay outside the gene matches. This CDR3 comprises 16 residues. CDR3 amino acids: CASSPPGSGGVYEQYF. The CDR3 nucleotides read TGCGCCAGCAGTCCTCCCGGGAGCGGGGGGGTCTACGAGCAGTACTTC.

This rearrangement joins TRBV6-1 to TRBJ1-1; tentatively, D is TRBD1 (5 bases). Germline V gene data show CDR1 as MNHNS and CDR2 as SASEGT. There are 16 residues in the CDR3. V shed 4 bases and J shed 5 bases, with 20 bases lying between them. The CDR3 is CASSVGRPMGRTEAFF. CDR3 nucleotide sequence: TGTGCCAGCAGTGTGGGACGGCCCATGGGGCGTACTGAAGCTTTCTTT.

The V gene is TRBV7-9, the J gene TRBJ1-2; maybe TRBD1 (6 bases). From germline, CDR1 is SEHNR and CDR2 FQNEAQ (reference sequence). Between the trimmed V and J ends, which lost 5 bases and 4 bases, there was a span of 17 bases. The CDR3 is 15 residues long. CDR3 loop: CASSIDTGTGYGYTF. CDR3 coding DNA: TGTGCCAGCAGCATAGACACAGGGACCGGCTATGGCTACACCTTC.

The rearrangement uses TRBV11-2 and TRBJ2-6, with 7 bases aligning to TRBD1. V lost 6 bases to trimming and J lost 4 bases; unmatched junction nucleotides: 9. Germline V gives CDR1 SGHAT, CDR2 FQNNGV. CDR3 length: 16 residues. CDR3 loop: CASRRTGRAGANVLTF. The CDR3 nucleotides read TGTGCCAGCAGGCGGACAGGCCGGGCCGGGGCCAACGTCCTGACTTTC.

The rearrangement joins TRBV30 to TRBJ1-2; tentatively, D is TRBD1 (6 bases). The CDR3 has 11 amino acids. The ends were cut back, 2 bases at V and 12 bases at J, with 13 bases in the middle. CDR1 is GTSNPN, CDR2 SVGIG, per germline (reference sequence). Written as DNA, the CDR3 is TGTGCCTGGAGTTCCGGGGGCGGTGACACCTTC. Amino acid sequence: CAWSSGGGDTF.

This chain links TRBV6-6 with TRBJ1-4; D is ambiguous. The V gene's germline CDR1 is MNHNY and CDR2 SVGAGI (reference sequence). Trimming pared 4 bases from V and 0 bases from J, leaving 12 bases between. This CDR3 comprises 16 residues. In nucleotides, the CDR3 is TGTGCCAGCAGTTCCCTGCCTAGGTCAACTAATGAAAAACTGTTTTTT. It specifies CASSSLPRSTNEKLFF.

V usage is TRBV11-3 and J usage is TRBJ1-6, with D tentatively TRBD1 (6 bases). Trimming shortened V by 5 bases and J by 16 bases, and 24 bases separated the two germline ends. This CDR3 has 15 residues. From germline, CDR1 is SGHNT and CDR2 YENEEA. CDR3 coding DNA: TGTGCCAGCAGCCAAAGGTCACAGGGAAGGTCTAAACTCCACTTT. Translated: CASSQRSQGRSKLHF.

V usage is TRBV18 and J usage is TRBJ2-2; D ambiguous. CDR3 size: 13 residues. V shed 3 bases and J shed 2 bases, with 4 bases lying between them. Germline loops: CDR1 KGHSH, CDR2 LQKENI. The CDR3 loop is CASSPRNTGELFF. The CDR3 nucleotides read TGTGCCAGCTCACCCCGCAACACCGGGGAGCTGTTTTTT.

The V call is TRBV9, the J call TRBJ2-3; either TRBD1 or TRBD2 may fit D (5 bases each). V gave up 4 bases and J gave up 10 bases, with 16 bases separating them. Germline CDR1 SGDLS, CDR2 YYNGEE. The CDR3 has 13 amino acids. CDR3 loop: CASSPMGVRAQYF. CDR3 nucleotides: TGTGCCAGCAGCCCTATGGGGGTCCGGGCGCAGTATTTT.

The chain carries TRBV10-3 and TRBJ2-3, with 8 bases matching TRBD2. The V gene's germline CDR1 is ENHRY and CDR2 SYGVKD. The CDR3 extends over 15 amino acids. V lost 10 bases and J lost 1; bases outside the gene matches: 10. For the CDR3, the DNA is TGTGCCACCAGGAGCGGGGGCGCGGGCACAGATACGCAGTATTTT. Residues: CATRSGGAGTDTQYF.

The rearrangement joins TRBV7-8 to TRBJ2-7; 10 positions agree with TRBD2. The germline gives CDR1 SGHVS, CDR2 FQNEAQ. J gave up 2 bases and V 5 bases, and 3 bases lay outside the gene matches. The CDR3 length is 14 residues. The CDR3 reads CASSASGGPYEQYF. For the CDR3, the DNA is TGTGCCAGCAGCGCTAGCGGGGGCCCCTACGAGCAGTACTTC. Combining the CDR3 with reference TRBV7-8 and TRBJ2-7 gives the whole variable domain GAGVSQSPRYKVAKRGQDVALRCDPISGHVSLFWYQQALGQGPEFLTYFQNEAQLDKSGLPSDRFFAERPEGSVSTLKIQRTQQEDSAVYLCASSASGGPYEQYFGPGTRLTVT.

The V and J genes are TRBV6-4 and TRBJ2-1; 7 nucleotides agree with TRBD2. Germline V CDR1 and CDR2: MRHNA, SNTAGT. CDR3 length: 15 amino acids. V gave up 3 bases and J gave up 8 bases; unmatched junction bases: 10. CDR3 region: CASSDAGEVIHEQFF. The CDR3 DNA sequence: TGTGCCAGCAGTGATGCGGGGGAAGTAATCCATGAGCAGTTCTTC.

The CDR3 DNA follows: TGCGCCAGCACAGTTATGAACCTCGGGACCGGCGTTGGCGGGGAGCTGTTTTTT. Translation gives CASTVMNLGTGVGGELFF. This chain links TRBV4-1 with TRBJ2-2; D might be TRBD1 or TRBD2, each matching 5 bases. The CDR3 length is 18 residues. Germline CDR1 reads MGHRA; CDR2 reads YSYEKL. V was pared by 7 bases and J by 7 bases, with 28 bases between.

CDR3 amino acids: CASSLDLGQSNTEAFF. For the CDR3, the DNA is TGTGCCAGCAGCTTGGATCTGGGCCAATCGAACACTGAAGCTTTCTTT. This chain joins TRBV5-6 and TRBJ1-1; unclear D gene. V lost 0 bases and J lost 1, with 13 bases in between. CDR3 length: 16 residues. Germline CDR1 reads SGHDT; CDR2 reads YYEEEE.

Here the CDR3 reads CASSQDIERGLYGYTF. The DNA for the CDR3 is TGCGCCAGCAGCCAAGACATAGAGAGGGGTCTGTACGGCTACACCTTC. The genes are TRBV4-3 and TRBJ1-2, with D maybe TRBD1 (5 bases). V was trimmed by 0 bases and J by 8 bases, leaving 19 bases between them. In germline, CDR1 is LGHNA, CDR2 YSLEER. CDR3 length: 16 amino acids.

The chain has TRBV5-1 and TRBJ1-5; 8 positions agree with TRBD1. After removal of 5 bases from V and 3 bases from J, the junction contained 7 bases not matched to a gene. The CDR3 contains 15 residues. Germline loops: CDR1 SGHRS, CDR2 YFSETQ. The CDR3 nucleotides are TGCGCCAGCAGGCAGGGGGCATCGAACAATCAGCCCCAGCATTTT. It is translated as CASRQGASNNQPQHF.

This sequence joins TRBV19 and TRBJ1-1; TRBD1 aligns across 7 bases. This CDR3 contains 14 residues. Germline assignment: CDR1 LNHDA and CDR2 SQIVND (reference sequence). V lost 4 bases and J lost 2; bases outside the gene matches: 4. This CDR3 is CASSTQGVNTEAFF. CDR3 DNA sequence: TGTGCCAGTAGTACCCAGGGGGTTAACACTGAAGCTTTCTTT.

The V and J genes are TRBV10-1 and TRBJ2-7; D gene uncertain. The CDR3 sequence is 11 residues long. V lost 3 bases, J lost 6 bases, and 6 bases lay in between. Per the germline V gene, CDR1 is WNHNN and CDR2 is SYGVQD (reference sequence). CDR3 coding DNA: TGCGCCAGCAGTGACGCCCGCGAGCAGTACTTC. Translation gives CASSDAREQYF.